The 22 T cell receptor beta chains in this list originate from one sample, sequenced in a study of human T cells and chemical hapten exposure (dated by TCRdb to the early 2020s). According to the study, the label for this sample's time point signals: pre-sensitization, week 0. According to the study, the label for this sample's treatment or condition signals: therapeutic diphenylcyclopropenone sensitization with weekly scalp DPC. To prepare the library, RACE was applied. The instrument was a NextSeq 500. TCRdb reanalyzed the raw reads on its own, using fastp at Q25 for trimming and MiXCR for clone calling, and kept in-frame beta chains. Rows with a matching CDR3 protein are joined into one entry that keeps the most common DNA and genes. This sample gives under 90,000 distinct CDR3 sequences in total; nearly 10% of them show up just once. Around 3.6% of the sample is in the top ten clones. The sample here was whole blood, taken in connection with sensitization to the hapten diphenylcyclopropenone (DPC). Receptors were obtained from a woman in her thirties or forties with alopecia areata. Some clones in this sample may be carry-over from other donors' samples.

This clonotype was recorded a few times. This rearrangement joins TRBV6-4 to TRBJ1-3, with D hard to call. The germline gives CDR1 MRHNA, CDR2 SNTAGT. V shed 8 bases and J shed 0 bases, with 8 bases lying between them. The CDR3 loop spans 13 amino acids. The CDR3 DNA sequence: TGTGCCAGCCGAGAGTTCTCTGGAAACACCATATATTTT. This sequence encodes CASREFSGNTIYF.

The table lists this clonotype with many counts. The chain couples TRBV19 to TRBJ2-1; D is undetermined. CDR1 LNHDA and CDR2 SQIVND come from the germline V gene (reference sequence). CDR3 length: 11 residues. Trimming stripped 7 bases from V and 10 bases from J, with 11 bases between. Written as DNA, the CDR3 is TGTGCCAGTACGGATGTGGGGGAGCAGTTCTTC. This codes for CASTDVGEQFF.

This clonotype was recorded many times. The chain is built from TRBV30 and TRBJ2-2; D call uncertain. CDR3 length: 12 amino acids. Per germline, CDR1 GTSNPN and CDR2 SVGIG (reference sequence). V gave up 4 bases and J gave up 2 bases, with 5 bases separating them. The DNA for the CDR3 is TGTGCCTGGACGGGTAACACCGGGGAGCTGTTTTTT. Protein product: CAWTGNTGELFF.

The chain couples TRBV4-2 to TRBJ2-7; TRBD1 matches 7 bases. The V gene end was trimmed by 3 bases and the J gene end by 4 bases; junction bases not matched to a gene: 3. CDR3 size: 13 residues. Per germline, CDR1 LGHNA and CDR2 YNFKEQ. The CDR3 protein is CASSQPQGYEQYF. The CDR3 DNA sequence: TGTGCCAGCAGCCAGCCACAGGGGTACGAGCAGTACTTC.

This clonotype showed up just a few times. This rearrangement joins TRBV4-2 to TRBJ2-7; D unresolved. This CDR3 is built from 15 residues. The germline V and J ends were trimmed by 0 bases and 2 bases, with 11 bases remaining between them. In germline, CDR1 is LGHNA, CDR2 YNFKEQ. The CDR3 DNA sequence: TGTGCCAGCAGCCAAGATAGAGGCAGTACCTACGAGCAGTACTTC. Its protein is CASSQDRGSTYEQYF.

This clonotype came up a few times. V and J are TRBV9 and TRBJ2-1; D not certain. The germline gives CDR1 SGDLS, CDR2 YYNGEE. Between the trimmed V and J ends, which lost 0 bases and 7 bases, there was a span of 8 bases. The CDR3 consists of 13 residues. DNA of the CDR3: TGTGCCAGCAGCGTAGAGGTGGGAAATGAGCAGTTCTTC. Its translation: CASSVEVGNEQFF.

This clonotype was counted only a few times. The chain couples TRBV6-5 to TRBJ2-5; 7 nucleotides align to TRBD2. J was trimmed by 5 bases and V by 2 bases; bases with no gene match: 5. There are 14 residues in the CDR3. The germline V gene encodes CDR1 MNHEY and CDR2 SVGAGI. Here the CDR3 DNA reads TGTGCCAGCAGTTACAGCGGGGTCGCCGAGACCCAGTACTTC. Protein sequence: CASSYSGVAETQYF.

The chain combines TRBV6-6 with TRBJ2-1; possible D gene TRBD2, 6 bases. V lost 6 bases and J 0 bases, leaving 15 bases between the germline ends. Germline V lookup: CDR1 MNHNY, CDR2 SVGAGI (reference sequence). The CDR3 is 16 amino acids. CDR3 bases: TGTGCCAGCAGCCCCCCGGGGGAAAGCTCCTACAATGAGCAGTTCTTC. This gives the protein CASSPPGESSYNEQFF.

This clonotype was observed many times. The chain couples TRBV20-1 to TRBJ2-5, with a weak D call TRBD2 (5 bases). V was cut by 3 bases and J by 5 bases, with 13 bases left in between. Germline V CDR1 and CDR2: DFQATT, SNEGSKA (reference sequence). The CDR3 extends over 13 amino acids. The CDR3 DNA is TGCAGTGCTAGTGGGTCTAGCTCGGAGACCCAGTACTTC. It yields the protein CSASGSSSETQYF.

This clonotype was detected ten times or more. The V gene is TRBV7-6, the J gene TRBJ2-5; D is possibly TRBD1 (6 bases). Per the germline V gene, CDR1 is SGHVS and CDR2 is FNYEAQ. Trimming cost V 4 bases and J 0 bases, with 12 bases left between them. The CDR3 covers 15 residues. The CDR3 sequence is CASSSRTAYQETQYF. Here the CDR3 DNA reads TGTGCCAGCAGCTCCCGGACAGCATACCAAGAGACCCAGTACTTC.

This chain connects TRBV29-1 to TRBJ1-1; the match to TRBD1 covers 9 bases. CDR3 length: 16 residues. Looked up from germline, CDR1 is SQVTM and CDR2 is ANQGSEA. V gave up 3 bases and J gave up 6 bases; unmatched junction bases: 14. The CDR3 spells CSVEGLADRGTAEAFF. Here the CDR3 DNA reads TGCAGCGTTGAGGGGTTGGCGGACAGGGGAACGGCTGAAGCTTTCTTT.

This rearrangement joins TRBV7-2 to TRBJ2-3; 16 nucleotides agree with TRBD2. Germline lookup yields CDR1 SGHTA and CDR2 FQGNSA. Losses at the gene ends were 2 bases for V and 6 bases for J; bases not matched to a gene: 11. CDR3 size: 19 residues. The CDR3 is CASSLRPGLAGGLRDTQYF. The CDR3 nucleotides read TGTGCCAGCAGCTTACGACCGGGACTAGCGGGGGGGCTTCGGGATACGCAGTATTTT.

This clonotype was detected only a few times. The V call is TRBV7-3, the J call TRBJ2-3, with D possibly matching TRBD1 (5 bases). Germline lookup yields CDR1 SGHTA and CDR2 FQGTGA. There are 14 residues in the CDR3. Trimming pared 5 bases from V and 1 base from J, leaving 10 bases between. Written as DNA, the CDR3 is TGTGCCAGCAGCAGGGGTGAGCGCACAGATACGCAGTATTTT. The encoded protein is CASSRGERTDTQYF. Together with reference TRBV7-3 and TRBJ2-3, the CDR3 gives the full variable domain: GAGVSQTPSNKVTEKGKYVELRCDPISGHTALYWYRQSLGQGPEFLIYFQGTGAADDSGLPNDRFFAVRPEGSVSTLKIQRTERGDSAVYLCASSRGERTDTQYFGPGTRLTVL.

By frequency in the sample, this clonotype is medium-sized. This CDR3 is CASSQDGGSREQYF. As DNA, the CDR3 is TGTGCCAGCAGTCAAGACGGCGGTTCACGGGAGCAGTACTTC. This chain uses TRBV11-2 with TRBJ2-7; D ambiguous. Germline V CDR1 and CDR2: SGHAT, FQNNGV. The CDR3 is 14 amino acids. V lost 6 bases, J lost 7 bases, and 19 bases lay in between.

The V and J genes are TRBV25-1 and TRBJ1-4; D is perhaps TRBD1 (5 bases). CDR1 is MGHDK and CDR2 is SYGVNS in the germline V gene. The CDR3 is 18 residues long. Trimming took off 1 base at V and 4 bases at J, with 19 bases between the two ends. The CDR3 protein is CASSEFLSGDGINEKLFF. As DNA, the CDR3 is TGTGCCAGCAGTGAATTTTTATCCGGGGACGGGATTAATGAAAAACTGTTTTTT.

This clonotype was recorded at least ten times. The chain carries TRBV20-1 and TRBJ2-2, with TRBD1 identical over 12 bases. The CDR3 sequence is 15 residues long. With 5 bases clipped from V and 5 bases from J, the junction kept 6 bases outside the gene matches. Germline V gene sequence: CDR1 DFQATT, CDR2 SNEGSKA (reference sequence). The CDR3 protein is CSALGQGARTGELFF. CDR3 sequence (DNA): TGCAGTGCTCTGGGACAGGGGGCACGAACCGGGGAGCTGTTTTTT.

This clonotype has only a few counts. This chain joins TRBV4-3 and TRBJ1-1; the D gene is possibly TRBD1 (5 bases). V was pared by 4 bases and J by 4 bases, with 13 bases between. The germline CDR1 and CDR2 sequences are LGHNA and YSLEER. The CDR3 contains 14 residues. CDR3 coding DNA: TGCGCCAGCAGCCCCCCTGCAGGGCCCACTGAAGCTTTCTTT. Its protein is CASSPPAGPTEAFF.

This clonotype has ten or more counts. The V gene is TRBV20-1, the J gene TRBJ1-2, with D possibly TRBD1 on 6 matching bases. This CDR3 spans 12 amino acids. Trimming took 2 bases from V and 7 from J, leaving 11 bases between them. In germline, CDR1 is DFQATT, CDR2 SNEGSKA (reference sequence). The CDR3 region has the DNA TGCAGTGCTAGACCTGGACAGTTTGGCTACACCTTC. This sequence encodes CSARPGQFGYTF.

This clonotype came up a few times. This chain joins TRBV7-2 and TRBJ2-3; D remains unclear. V lost 2 bases, J lost 3 bases, and 6 bases lay in between. This CDR3 comprises 13 residues. From germline, CDR1 is SGHTA and CDR2 FQGNSA. CDR3 nucleotides: TGTGCCAGCAGCTTACCCGTGACAGATACGCAGTATTTT. Protein: CASSLPVTDTQYF.

This clonotype was seen only a few times. The J gene is TRBJ1-1, the V gene TRBV28; D gene ambiguous. V gave up 3 bases and J gave up 1 base, with 12 bases separating them. The CDR3 has 15 amino acids. Germline loops: CDR1 MDHEN, CDR2 SYDVKM. The CDR3 loop reads CASSFGLEGNTEAFF. In DNA form, the CDR3 reads TGTGCCAGCAGTTTCGGGCTCGAAGGGAACACTGAAGCTTTCTTT.

This clonotype was counted many times. V gene TRBV6-2 or TRBV6-3 combines with J gene TRBJ1-6; TRBD1 is a possible D gene (5 bases). V lost 5 bases and J lost 11, with 22 bases in between. CDR3 size: 16 residues. Germline values: CDR1 MNHEY, CDR2 SVGEGT. The CDR3 region is CASSRTNLGTAAPLHF. The DNA of the CDR3 is TGTGCCAGCAGTAGGACAAACCTGGGGACGGCGGCACCCCTCCACTTT.

About this clonotype itself: This sequence may be a read error, since a much larger clone differs from it by one base. This likely comes from a read error, as the CDR3 has no conserved phenylalanine or tryptophan at its end. This chain connects TRBV4-3 to TRBJ2-7; 7 nucleotides line up with TRBD1. V was clipped by 5 bases and J by 1 base; unmatched bases: 5. CDR3 length equals 14 residues. CDR1 is LGHNA, CDR2 YSLEER, per germline. The CDR3 sequence is CASSTDRVSYEQYL. CDR3 sequence (DNA): TGCGCCAGCAGCACAGACAGGGTTTCCTACGAGCAGTACCTC.